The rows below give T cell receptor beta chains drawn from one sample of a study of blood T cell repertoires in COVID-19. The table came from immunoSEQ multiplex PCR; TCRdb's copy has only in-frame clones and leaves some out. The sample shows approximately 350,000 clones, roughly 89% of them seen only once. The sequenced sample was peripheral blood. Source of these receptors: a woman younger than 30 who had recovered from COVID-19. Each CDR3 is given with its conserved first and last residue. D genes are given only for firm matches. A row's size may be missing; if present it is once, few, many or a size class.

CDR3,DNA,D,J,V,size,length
CASSPGQNKETQYF,TGTGCCAGCAGCCCGGGACAGAACAAGGAGACCCAGTACTTC,TRBD1,TRBJ2-5,TRBV5-4,.,14
CASSLGQKDGYTF,TGTGCCAGCAGCTTAGGACAGAAAGATGGCTACACCTTC,.,TRBJ1-2,TRBV7-9,.,13
CASGKDRLQFF,TGTGCTAGTGGGAAAGACAGGTTACAGTTCTTC,.,TRBJ2-1,TRBV12-5,.,11
CASSYPVGGRGETQYF,TGTGCCAGCAGTTACCCGGTTGGCGGGAGAGGAGAGACCCAGTACTTC,TRBD2,TRBJ2-5,TRBV6-6,.,16
CAWSIGLAGSGEQFF,TGTGCCTGGAGTATAGGACTAGCGGGATCTGGGGAGCAGTTCTTC,TRBD2,TRBJ2-1,TRBV30,.,15
CASSLYNEQFF,TGTGCCAGCAGTCTGTACAATGAGCAGTTCTTC,.,TRBJ2-1,TRBV12-3/TRBV12-4,.,11
CSASVQAYEQFF,TGCAGTGCTAGTGTCCAGGCCTATGAGCAGTTCTTC,.,TRBJ2-1,TRBV20-1,.,12
CASSPRLSGANVLTF,TGTGCCAGCTCACCACGGCTCTCTGGGGCCAACGTCCTGACTTTC,.,TRBJ2-6,TRBV18,.,15
CAWSVLGGNSPLHF,TGTGCCTGGAGTGTGTTGGGGGGGAATTCACCCCTCCACTTT,.,TRBJ1-6,TRBV30,.,14
CASSGPRRRTGRYGYTF,TGTGCCAGCAGCGGGCCCCGCCGTCGGACAGGGCGGTATGGCTACACCTTC,TRBD1,TRBJ1-2,TRBV7-2,.,17
CASNPVTPSTEAFF,TGTGCCAGTAACCCGGTCACCCCGAGCACTGAAGCTTTCTTT,.,TRBJ1-1,TRBV7-2,.,14
CASSSRTQETQYF,TGTGCCAGCAGCTCTAGGACACAAGAGACCCAGTACTTC,.,TRBJ2-5,TRBV7-8,.,13
CASDPGVGEAFF,TGTGCCAGCGACCCCGGGGTGGGAGAAGCTTTCTTT,.,TRBJ1-1,TRBV6-5,.,12
CASSTTGKETQYF,TGTGCCAGCAGCACAACAGGGAAAGAGACCCAGTACTTC,.,TRBJ2-5,TRBV9,.,13
CASSIAAGAHTGELFF,TGTGCCAGTAGTATAGCAGCGGGAGCCCACACCGGGGAGCTGTTTTTT,TRBD2,TRBJ2-2,TRBV19,.,16
CASGPKLTGDPYGYTF,TGTGCTAGTGGACCTAAACTAACAGGGGACCCCTATGGCTACACCTTC,TRBD1,TRBJ1-2,TRBV12-5,.,16
CASSSLRHEQFF,TGTGCCAGCAGTTCACTTCGTCATGAGCAGTTCTTC,.,TRBJ2-1,TRBV28,.,12
CASSRGKGNEQFF,TGTGCCAGCAGTAGGGGAAAGGGCAATGAGCAGTTCTTC,.,TRBJ2-1,TRBV6-5,once,13
CASSARLAGVRDTQYF,TGTGCCAGCAGCGCCAGACTAGCGGGAGTGAGAGATACGCAGTATTTT,TRBD2,TRBJ2-3,TRBV6-4,.,16
CASSPGPSGKNIQYF,TGTGCCAGCAGCCCCGGCCCTAGCGGGAAAAACATTCAGTACTTC,TRBD2,TRBJ2-4,TRBV11-2,.,15
CASSFDGQGVNTEAFF,TGCGCCAGCAGCTTTGACGGACAGGGTGTAAACACTGAAGCTTTCTTT,TRBD1,TRBJ1-1,TRBV5-1,.,16
CATSTDMGRSSYNEQFF,TGTGCCACCAGTACGGACATGGGCAGGAGCTCCTACAATGAGCAGTTCTTC,.,TRBJ2-1,TRBV24-1,.,17
CASSLWGSQQFF,TGTGCCAGCAGTTTATGGGGCAGCCAGCAGTTCTTC,.,TRBJ2-1,TRBV27,.,12